This T cell receptor beta chain stems from a study of massively parallel sequencing of T cell beta chains (dated by TCRdb to about 2009). Context from the whole study: Using 5'-RACE, Illumina short-read sequencing and a dedicated short-read assembly strategy, the study profiled the diversity of human TCR beta CDR3 in peripheral blood. What the work shows at the level of the full study, not this receptor alone: Because the RNA was pooled from many donors, population-average clonotype abundance rather than any individual repertoire is reflected in the results. CDR3 beta length ranged from 21 to 81 nucleotides, peaking at 45 nucleotides. Within the 30,000 to 40,000 distinct clonotypes, single-copy clonotypes accounted for approximately 70% of clonotypes but just roughly a fifth of assemblies. The reported gene usage frequencies may have been skewed by preferential PCR amplification of some TRBV and TRBJ sequences. Subsampling showed clonotype counts rising linearly with read number, indicating sequencing depth was far from saturation. Only about 23,000 (67.4%) of the clonotypes could be assigned a unique TRBV gene. Most clonotypes (21,973 of 33,664) were supported by a single sequence read, by which apparent diversity could in principle be inflated.

All donors in the pool were aged about 18 to 40 years, and the pool included several hundred males and around 170 females. Peripheral leukocyte polyA+ RNA was isolated from roughly 150 liters of pooled peripheral blood. A commercial mRNA preparation from normal human peripheral blood leukocytes pooled from more than 500 individuals was used as the starting material. In its sample, this clonotype was seen a few times. Its antigen specificity is not known. The input lacks base qualities; no much larger clone sits a single base away. The sample was run on an Illumina Genome Analyzer II. Two rounds of nested PCR with TRBC1/TRBC2-specific primers yielded a RACE product of about 520 bp, which was gel-purified. First-strand cDNA was synthesized with a TRBC-specific primer plus a template-switching oligonucleotide, by which a 5' anchor for RACE was provided. The RACE amplicon was too long for direct short-read sequencing, so it was concatemerized by ligation and sheared by sonication. PAGE was used to isolate a size fraction of 100 to 300 bp, and that fraction then underwent shotgun sequencing on the Illumina platform. Sequencing on an Illumina GAII produced 18.8 million 36-nt reads and 21.7 million 50-nt single-end reads in separate runs. The published analysis was carried out like this. Assembly of the roughly 40,000,000 pooled reads was done with iSSAKE, using the parameters -m 15, -o 2 and -r 0.7. Reads that aligned to the ends of Ensembl TRBV gene predictions and carried unmatched junctional bases were used to seed de novo CDR3 beta assemblies. Clonotype abundance was estimated from the count of matching assembled contigs rather than from raw read depth. Of the assembled clonotypes, 2,098 (around 5.9%) had in-frame stop codons and were removed, leaving about 35,000 productive clonotypes. Sanger sequencing of cloned RACE products gave fewer than 350 unique TCR sequences, and 60% to 75% of them were also found in the Illumina assembly. TCRdb reworked the public reads: Q25 trimming with fastp, MiXCR clone assembly, productive beta chains retained. Each entry merges the rows of one CDR3 protein and shows their most common DNA and genes. These V and J calls are TCRdb output, not the study's own analysis. For this sample there are about 4,300 distinct CDR3 sequences; around two fifths appear just once. About 3.2% of the sample is in the top ten clones.

This TCR derives from a pool of human donors in good health; the sample was commercial RNA pooled from many donors. Sequenced sample: commercial RNA from peripheral blood pooled from many donors.

The bases are TGCGCCAGCAGCTTGGTTCCTACGGGGAGCTACGAGCAGTACTTC. Translated, it reads CASSLVPTGSYEQYF. This chain is built from TRBV5-1 and TRBJ2-7; the D segment could be TRBD2, given 5 matching bases. The CDR3 covers 15 residues, taking in both the cysteine and the phenylalanine. The sequence is cut down to CDR3 DNA, 45 bases in frame from base 1. Sequences SGHRS (CDR1) and YFSETQ (CDR2) are obtained from the germline V gene. V and J are truncated by 0 bases and 3 bases respectively, leaving an intervening sequence of 13 bases.